This T cell receptor beta chain was sequenced in a study of T cells after yellow fever vaccination. Study background: The SMART-Seq v4 Ultra Low Input method served to prepare the low-cell-number fractions. Findings and limits, study-wide: Detected again after the booster were most primary-vaccination clones, at roughly 95% CD4 and approximately 85% CD8. Weaker in magnitude, the secondary response showed a faster peak on day 5 versus 15. Sorted repertoires could include abundant contaminating clonotypes from bulk cells.

V dropped 4 bases and J dropped 5; count of bases not matched to a gene: 7. Germline CDR1 LGHDT, CDR2 YNNKEL (reference sequence). This CDR3 contains 16 residues. Comments on this clonotype: Its target is not known. With a much larger clone just one base away, this may be a read error.

One entry per CDR3 protein, called by TCRdb with MiXCR from the 5' RACE reads. The table records 150,000 to 200,000 distinct CDR3 sequences, approximately 6.2% of them present only once. This chain connects TRBV3-1 to TRBJ2-3; 12 nucleotides align to TRBD2. This TCR came from a man aged 18-30 years who received the YFV17D yellow fever vaccine. The sequencing used CD4+ T cells sorted from PBMCs, collected on the day of the first yellow fever vaccination. For the CDR3, the DNA is TGTGCCAGCAGCCCGCTAGCGGGGGGGCACGTAGATACGCAGTATTTT. This sequence encodes CASSPLAGGHVDTQYF.